Below are 7 T cell receptor beta chains sequenced from a single sample in a study of T cell responses to AZD1222 COVID-19 vaccine. TCRdb's copy holds only in-frame clones and misses some; the assay was immunoSEQ multiplex PCR. The table shows some 120,000 clones, with 80% to 90% occurring only once. This specimen consisted of peripheral blood, obtained on day 0 of AZD1222 vaccination. The receptors shown here come from an adult in good health.

The J gene is TRBJ1-2, the V gene TRBV20-1; D perhaps matches TRBD1 (5 bases). Trimming pared 3 bases from V and 5 bases from J, leaving 7 bases between. The CDR3 consists of 11 residues. Germline assignment: CDR1 DFQATT and CDR2 SNEGSKA (reference sequence). In nucleotides, the CDR3 is TGCAGTGCTAGGGACATTTATGGCTACACCTTC. Its translation: CSARDIYGYTF.

The chain recombines TRBV24-1 with TRBJ2-5; possibly TRBD1 for D (6 bases). The ends were cut back, 8 bases at V and 2 bases at J, with 11 bases in the middle. Germline assignment: CDR1 KGHDR and CDR2 SFDVKD. The CDR3 covers 13 residues. The CDR3 protein is CATNTGQQETQYF. The DNA for the CDR3 is TGTGCCACCAACACTGGACAGCAAGAGACCCAGTACTTC.

This chain connects TRBV5-4 to TRBJ2-5, with 10 bases matching TRBD1. Germline values: CDR1 SGHNT, CDR2 YYREEE (reference sequence). The V segment lost 5 bases and the J segment 5 bases; nucleotides outside the gene matches: 3. This CDR3 is 13 amino acids long. The CDR3 DNA follows: TGTGCCAGCAGGGGACAGGGGAGGGAGACCCAGTACTTC. Protein: CASRGQGRETQYF.

V is TRBV7-2 and J is TRBJ1-2; unclear D gene. The V and J ends lost 1 base and 4 bases respectively, with 10 bases between them. Germline V CDR1 and CDR2: SGHTA, FQGNSA. The CDR3 loop spans 14 amino acids. CDR3 in amino acids: CASSLGTPPYGYTF. DNA for the CDR3: TGTGCCAGCAGCTTAGGAACACCTCCCTATGGCTACACCTTC. Using reference TRBV7-2 and TRBJ1-2 for the parts outside the CDR3, the full variable domain is GAGVSQSPSNKVTEKGKDVELRCDPISGHTALYWYRQSLGQGLEFLIYFQGNSAPDKSGLPSDRFSAERTGGSVSTLTIQRTQQEDSAVYLCASSLGTPPYGYTFGSGTRLTVV.

The chain couples TRBV23-1 to TRBJ1-3; D gene uncertain. TRBV23-1 is labeled an ORF, and its function is uncertain. The CDR3 contains 15 residues. The germline V and J ends were trimmed by 6 bases and 2 bases, with 14 bases remaining between them. CDR3 nucleotide sequence: TGCGCCAGCAGCCACCCCCCGCGAACTGGAAACACCATATATTTT. This translates into CASSHPPRTGNTIYF.

Written as DNA, the CDR3 is TGTGCCAGCTCCCTTGGCTTCCACAGGGCGAACACTGAAGCTTTCTTT. It is translated as CASSLGFHRANTEAFF. The rearrangement joins TRBV18 to TRBJ1-1; tentatively, D is TRBD1 (6 bases). V lost 6 bases and J lost 1, with 18 bases in between. This CDR3 has 16 amino acids. The germline CDR1 and CDR2 sequences are KGHSH and LQKENI.

The V gene is TRBV5-4, the J gene TRBJ2-5; TRBD2 aligns across 8 bases. J was trimmed by 4 bases and V by 0 bases; bases with no gene match: 5. The CDR3 is made up of 15 amino acids. Germline lookup yields CDR1 SGHNT and CDR2 YYREEE (reference sequence). CDR3 amino acids: CASSLGGRGGETQYF. The CDR3 DNA is TGTGCCAGCAGCTTGGGAGGTCGGGGGGGAGAGACCCAGTACTTC.